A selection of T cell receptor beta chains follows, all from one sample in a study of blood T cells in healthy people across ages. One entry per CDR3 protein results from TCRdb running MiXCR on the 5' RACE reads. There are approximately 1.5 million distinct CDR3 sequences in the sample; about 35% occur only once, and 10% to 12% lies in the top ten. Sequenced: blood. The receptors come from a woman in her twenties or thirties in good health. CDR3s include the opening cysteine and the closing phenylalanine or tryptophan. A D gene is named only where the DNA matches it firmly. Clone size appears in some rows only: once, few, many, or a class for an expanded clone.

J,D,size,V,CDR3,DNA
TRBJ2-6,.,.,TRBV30,CAWSGTRYSGANVLTF,TGTGCCTGGAGTGGGACACGGTACTCTGGGGCCAACGTCCTGACTTTC
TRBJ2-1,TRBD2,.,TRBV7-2,CASSLEQGLAGANEQFF,TGTGCCAGCAGCTTAGAACAGGGACTAGCGGGAGCCAATGAGCAGTTCTTC
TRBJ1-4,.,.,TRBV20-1,CSAILGPTNEKLFF,TGCAGTGCTATTTTGGGACCAACTAATGAAAAACTGTTTTTT
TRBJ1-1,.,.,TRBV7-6,CASSSYQGSTEAFF,TGTGCCAGCAGCTCATACCAGGGGAGCACTGAAGCTTTCTTT
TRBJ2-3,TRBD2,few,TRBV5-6,CASSPASGSLDTQYF,TGTGCCAGCAGCCCGGCTAGCGGGAGTTTGGATACGCAGTATTTT
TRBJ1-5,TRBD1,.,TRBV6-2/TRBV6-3,CASSPGTGSFGLNQPQHF,TGTGCCAGCAGTCCCGGGACAGGGAGTTTTGGCCTCAATCAGCCCCAGCATTTT
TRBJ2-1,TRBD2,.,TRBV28,CVSSSSLAGGLNEQFF,TGTGTCAGCAGTTCCTCCCTAGCGGGAGGGCTGAATGAGCAGTTCTTC
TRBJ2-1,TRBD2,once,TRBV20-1,CGAKDSGVTDEQFF,TGCGGTGCCAAAGACAGCGGGGTCACGGATGAGCAGTTCTTC
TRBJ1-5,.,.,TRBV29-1,CSVPGMGISNQPQHF,TGCAGCGTCCCAGGGATGGGAATAAGCAATCAGCCCCAGCATTTT
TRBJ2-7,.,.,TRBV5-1,CASVTEPGGPNEQYF,TGCGCCAGCGTTACTGAGCCGGGGGGCCCTAATGAGCAGTACTTC
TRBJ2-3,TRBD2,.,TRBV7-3,CASSSRSGTSADTQYF,TGTGCCAGCAGCTCAAGATCCGGGACTAGCGCAGATACGCAGTATTTT
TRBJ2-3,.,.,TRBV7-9,CASSRPVAEGTDTQYF,TGTGCCAGCAGCCGCCCGGTAGCAGAGGGCACAGATACGCAGTATTTT
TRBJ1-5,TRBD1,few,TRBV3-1,CASSPNPPRTGNQPQHF,TGTGCCAGCAGTCCCAACCCTCCGAGGACAGGGAATCAGCCCCAGCATTTT
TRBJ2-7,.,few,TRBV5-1,CASSFTRASYEQYF,TGCGCCAGCAGCTTCACCAGGGCCTCCTACGAGCAGTACTTC
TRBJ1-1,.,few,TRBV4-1,CASSQVYGTAFF,TGCGCCAGCAGCCAAGTATACGGCACCGCTTTCTTT
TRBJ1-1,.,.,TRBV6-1,CASSLRDINTEAFF,TGTGCCAGCAGCCTCCGGGACATAAACACTGAAGCTTTCTTT
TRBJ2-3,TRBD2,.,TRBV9,CASSVLPSGGDTQYF,TGTGCCAGCAGCGTATTGCCTAGCGGGGGGGATACGCAGTATTTT
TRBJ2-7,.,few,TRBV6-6,CASTNGGGRMYF,TGTGCCAGCACTAACGGGGGTGGACGGATGTACTTC
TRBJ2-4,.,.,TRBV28,CASSPPLRVGGRDNIQYF,TGTGCCAGCAGTCCCCCTTTAAGGGTTGGGGGGAGAGACAACATTCAGTACTTC
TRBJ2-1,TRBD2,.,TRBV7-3,CASSPGLAGGTGGNEQFF,TGTGCCAGCAGCCCGGGACTAGCGGGGGGCACCGGAGGGAATGAGCAGTTCTTC
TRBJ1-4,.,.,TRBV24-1,CATIPPPTPSGEKLFF,TGTGCCACCATTCCCCCGCCAACACCCTCAGGAGAAAAACTGTTTTTT
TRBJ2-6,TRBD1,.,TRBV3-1,CASSQGGQGTFGANVLTF,TGTGCCAGCAGCCAGGGGGGACAGGGTACCTTTGGGGCCAACGTCCTGACTTTC
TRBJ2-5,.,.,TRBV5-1,CASSIQGATGGETQYF,TGCGCCAGCAGCATACAGGGGGCGACGGGAGGGGAGACCCAGTACTTC
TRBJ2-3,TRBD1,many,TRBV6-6,CASSYAEDRVGDTQYF,TGTGCCAGCAGTTACGCCGAAGACAGGGTAGGAGATACGCAGTATTTT
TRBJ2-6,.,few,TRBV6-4,CASSDSTGANVLTF,TGTGCCAGCAGTGACTCGACAGGGGCCAACGTCCTGACTTTC
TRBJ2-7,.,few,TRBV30,CAWIDNYEQYF,TGTGCCTGGATTGACAACTACGAGCAGTACTTC
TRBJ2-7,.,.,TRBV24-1,CATRSGQASYEQYF,TGTGCCACCAGATCGGGGCAGGCAAGTTACGAGCAGTACTTC
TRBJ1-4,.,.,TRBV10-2,CASAGSANEKLFF,TGCGCCAGCGCCGGCAGCGCCAATGAAAAACTGTTTTTT
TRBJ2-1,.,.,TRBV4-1,CASRQGFGGSESSYNEQFF,TGCGCCAGCAGGCAAGGCTTTGGCGGCTCGGAAAGCTCCTACAATGAGCAGTTCTTC
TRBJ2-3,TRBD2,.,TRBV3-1,CASSATSGGSRGTQYF,TGTGCCAGCAGTGCGACTAGCGGGGGATCGCGAGGTACGCAGTATTTT
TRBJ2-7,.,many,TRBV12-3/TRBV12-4,CASSLYRAGEQYF,TGTGCCAGCAGTTTATACAGGGCCGGCGAGCAGTACTTC
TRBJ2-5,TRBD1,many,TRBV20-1,CSARSGTDSLGQETQYF,TGCAGTGCTAGATCAGGGACAGACTCTCTTGGACAAGAGACCCAGTACTTC
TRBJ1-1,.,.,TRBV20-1,CSAQGGGNTEAFF,TGCAGTGCTCAAGGAGGGGGGAACACTGAAGCTTTCTTT
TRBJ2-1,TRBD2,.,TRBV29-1,CSVLIAGDQFF,TGCAGCGTCCTAATAGCGGGGGATCAGTTCTTC
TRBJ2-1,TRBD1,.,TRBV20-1,CSQPGQGYNEQFF,TGCAGTCAGCCGGGACAGGGATACAATGAGCAGTTCTTC
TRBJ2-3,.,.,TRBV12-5,CTSGLVEGSGLTDTQYF,TGTACTAGTGGTTTGGTAGAAGGGTCAGGTCTCACAGATACGCAGTATTTT
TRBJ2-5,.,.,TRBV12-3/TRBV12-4,CCLGPQETQYF,TGCTGCCTTGGCCCCCAAGAGACCCAGTACTTC
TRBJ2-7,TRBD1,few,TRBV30,CAWAGQGREQYF,TGTGCCTGGGCAGGACAGGGGCGCGAGCAGTACTTC
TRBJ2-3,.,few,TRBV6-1,CASRALARPTDTQYF,TGTGCCAGCAGGGCGCTAGCGAGACCCACAGATACGCAGTATTTT
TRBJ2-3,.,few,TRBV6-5,CASSRPSASTDTQYF,TGTGCCAGCAGTCGCCCGAGTGCTAGCACAGATACGCAGTATTTT
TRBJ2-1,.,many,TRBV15,CATSVIRRDEQFF,TGTGCCACCAGCGTAATACGCCGGGATGAGCAGTTCTTC
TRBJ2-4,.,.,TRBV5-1,CASSPGQTAKNIQYF,TGCGCCAGCAGCCCGGGACAAACAGCCAAAAACATTCAGTACTTC
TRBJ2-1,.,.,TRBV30,CAWNGTGTKNEQFF,TGTGCCTGGAACGGAACCGGGACGAAAAATGAGCAGTTCTTC
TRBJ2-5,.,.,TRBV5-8,CASSLGTRGGRQETQYF,TGTGCCAGCAGCTTGGGGACGCGAGGGGGACGACAAGAGACCCAGTACTTC
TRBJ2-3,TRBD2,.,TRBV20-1,CSATSGATDTQYF,TGCAGTGCTACTAGCGGGGCCACAGATACGCAGTATTTT
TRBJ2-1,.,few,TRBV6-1,CASTYPGLRREQFF,TGTGCCAGCACCTACCCAGGGCTCCGGCGGGAGCAGTTCTTC
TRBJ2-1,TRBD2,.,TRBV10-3,CAISPKSGSSYNEQFF,TGTGCCATCAGTCCCAAAAGCGGGAGCTCCTACAATGAGCAGTTCTTC
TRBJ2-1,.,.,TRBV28,CASILIGHRAMGYNEQFF,TGTGCCAGCATTCTCATTGGGCACAGGGCGATGGGCTACAATGAGCAGTTCTTC
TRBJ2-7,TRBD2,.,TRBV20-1,CSALTSGRADEQYF,TGCAGTGCTTTAACTAGCGGGAGGGCGGACGAGCAGTACTTC
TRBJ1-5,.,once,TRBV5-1,CANSPGQGSNQPQHF,TGCGCCAACAGCCCCGGGCAGGGTAGCAATCAGCCCCAGCATTTT